The 6 T cell receptor beta chains below come from one sample, sequenced in a study of T cell responses to AZD1222 COVID-19 vaccine. Clones were sequenced by immunoSEQ multiplex PCR, and TCRdb holds only the in-frame ones, with some missing. The data show about 140,000 clones, 85% to 90% seen once. The sample consisted of peripheral blood, taken on day 0 of AZD1222 vaccination. These receptors all come from an adult in good health.

This clone occurred a few times. The rearrangement joins TRBV9 to TRBJ1-4; possibly TRBD1 for D (5 bases). The germline V gene has CDR1 SGDLS and CDR2 YYNGEE. The CDR3 length is 16 residues. Trimming took 4 bases from V and 4 from J, leaving 17 bases between them. This CDR3 is CASSQGTGLVNEKLFF. The CDR3 coding sequence is TGTGCCAGCAGCCAAGGAACAGGTCTGGTTAATGAAAAACTGTTTTTT.

This clone was found a few times. The chain employs TRBV19 and TRBJ1-5, with TRBD1 identical over 7 bases. The V gene's germline CDR1 is LNHDA and CDR2 SQIVND (reference sequence). This CDR3 comprises 14 residues. Germline trimming cut 5 bases from V and 3 bases from J; bases unmatched to any gene: 4. The CDR3 DNA sequence: TGTGCCAGTAGTGCGGACAGGATCAATCAGCCCCAGCATTTT. Translation: CASSADRINQPQHF.

The chain is built from TRBV5-1 and TRBJ2-7; no clear D gene. CDR3 size: 14 residues. From germline, CDR1 is SGHRS and CDR2 YFSETQ. V was shortened by 4 bases and J by 3 bases, with 14 bases between the two germline ends. DNA of the CDR3: TGCGCCAGCAGCCCCGAAGGTCAGAACTACGAGCAGTACTTC. Translation: CASSPEGQNYEQYF.

This chain links TRBV30 with TRBJ1-1, with D hard to call. The CDR3 spans 11 residues. Germline V gene data show CDR1 as GTSNPN and CDR2 as SVGIG (reference sequence). With 8 bases removed from V and 4 bases from J, the gap between germline ends came to 11 bases. The chain's CDR3 is CAGGSSTEAFF. In DNA form, the CDR3 reads TGTGCCGGAGGGAGTTCCACTGAAGCTTTCTTT.

This clone occurred once. Other nucleotide sequences from this sample produce the same CDR3. The V gene is TRBV5-1, the J gene TRBJ1-3; D might be TRBD1 (5 bases). The CDR3 covers 15 residues. V lost 0 bases and J lost 2, with 9 bases in between. In germline, CDR1 is SGHRS, CDR2 YFSETQ. Here the CDR3 reads CASSLGQGTGNTIYF. The CDR3 region has the DNA TGCGCCAGCAGCTTGGGGCAGGGCACTGGAAACACCATATATTTT.

The rearrangement joins TRBV3-1 (or the pseudogene TRBV3-2) to TRBJ2-5, with 9 positions matching TRBD1. Germline V lookup: CDR1 LGHDT, CDR2 YNNKEL (reference sequence). J was trimmed by 4 bases and V by 1 base; bases with no gene match: 4. The CDR3 is 15 residues long. Written as DNA, the CDR3 is TGTGCCAGCAGCCAAGTCCGACAGGGGGGAGAGACCCAGTACTTC. It is translated as CASSQVRQGGETQYF.